The rows below give T cell receptor beta chains drawn from one sample of a study of OX40 agonist ivuxolimab in advanced cancers. Clones were read by immunoSEQ multiplex PCR, and TCRdb kept only the in-frame ones, dropping some. The sample lists roughly 63,000 clones, approximately 90% seen once, with roughly 1.3% in the top ten. This material consisted of CD4+ or CD8+ T cells sorted from blood, taken in a trial of the OX40 agonist ivuxolimab. These receptors were taken from an adult with an advanced solid tumor such as melanoma, head and neck, liver or kidney cancer. CDR3s include the opening cysteine and the closing phenylalanine or tryptophan. Fields, in order: CDR3 DNA, CDR3 protein, J gene, clone size, D gene, V gene. D genes are given only for firm matches. Some rows mark clone size as missing; the rest say once, few, many or name a class of expanded clone.

TGTGCCAGTAGCGGGTTAGCGGGGTACAATGAGCAGTTCTTC | CASSGLAGYNEQFF | TRBJ2-1 | - | TRBD2 | TRBV19
TGCGCCAGCAGCAAGGGACAGGAGGCGAATGGCTACACCTTC | CASSKGQEANGYTF | TRBJ1-2 | few | TRBD1 | TRBV5-1
TGTGCCAGCACCCGGTCCCCCACTAGCGGGGAGACCCAGTACTTC | CASTRSPTSGETQYF | TRBJ2-5 | - | TRBD2 | TRBV2
TGTGCCAGCAGACCTCCGGGACAGGCACACTATGGCTACACCTTC | CASRPPGQAHYGYTF | TRBJ1-2 | - | TRBD1 | TRBV11-2
TGTGCCAGCAGCTTAGGGGTCCCAGGATCCTCGCGGGCTGAAGCTTTCTTT | CASSLGVPGSSRAEAFF | TRBJ1-1 | - | - | TRBV7-2
TGTGCCAGCAGCGTAGATAGGGGCCAGGGGCTGAACACCGGGGAGCTGTTTTTT | CASSVDRGQGLNTGELFF | TRBJ2-2 | - | - | TRBV9
TGTGCCAGCACCCTGGGGCTGGGCTCCTATAATTCACCCCTCCACTTT | CASTLGLGSYNSPLHF | TRBJ1-6 | - | - | TRBV11-2
TGTGCCAGCAGCTCTAGGACAGATCCTAACTATGGCTACACCTTC | CASSSRTDPNYGYTF | TRBJ1-2 | - | - | TRBV7-8
TGTGCCAGCAGTCCAGGGGGCCAAGAGACCCAGTACTTC | CASSPGGQETQYF | TRBJ2-5 | - | TRBD1 | TRBV28
TGTGCCAGCAGTTACTCGAGAGTGAGGGACACCACTGAAGCTTTCTTT | CASSYSRVRDTTEAFF | TRBJ1-1 | few | - | TRBV6-5
TGCGCCAGCAGCTCACTAGCGGGGTCCTACAATGAGCAGTTCTTC | CASSSLAGSYNEQFF | TRBJ2-1 | - | TRBD2 | TRBV5-1
TGTGCCAGTAGTATTAGGATTGGGGGAGCTTTCTTT | CASSIRIGGAFF | TRBJ1-1 | - | - | TRBV19
TGTGCCACCAGCACCTTATCAGACAGGACGTACAATCAGCCCCAGCATTTT | CATSTLSDRTYNQPQHF | TRBJ1-5 | - | - | TRBV15
TGCGCCAGCAGCCCCTCGGCGGGAACCGAAGCTTTCTTT | CASSPSAGTEAFF | TRBJ1-1 | few | - | TRBV4-1
TGTGCCAGCAGCTTAGATCGAGGGGCGCGGGGAAACACCATATATTTT | CASSLDRGARGNTIYF | TRBJ1-3 | - | - | TRBV11-2
TGTGCCAGAAGCCCCCTGTGTTTATTTAGGAGGAGCTACACCTTC | CARSPLCLFRRSYTF | TRBJ1-2 | once | - | TRBV5-3
TGTGCCAGCTCACCGGGACAGCAGCACGAAAAACTGTTTTTT | CASSPGQQHEKLFF | TRBJ1-4 | - | TRBD1 | TRBV18
TGCGCCAGCAGCCAAGATCCCCGGGACAGGGGCCTTTATCAGCCCCAGCATTTT | CASSQDPRDRGLYQPQHF | TRBJ1-5 | - | TRBD1 | TRBV4-1
TGTGCCACCAGCAGAGGACAGGGTCAGGGGGTTAATCAGCCCCAGCATTTT | CATSRGQGQGVNQPQHF | TRBJ1-5 | - | TRBD1 | TRBV15
TGCGCCAGCAGCTTGGACGCCGGGACGGGTAGCTACGAGCAGTACTTC | CASSLDAGTGSYEQYF | TRBJ2-7 | - | - | TRBV5-1
TGCGCCAGCAGTGAGTCGAGTGGGACTGTTAACACTGAAGCTTTCTTT | CASSESSGTVNTEAFF | TRBJ1-1 | - | - | TRBV10-1
TGTGCCAGCATTATACAGGGAGTGGGGGGTCAGCCCCAGCATTTT | CASIIQGVGGQPQHF | TRBJ1-5 | - | - | TRBV6-1
TGCGCCAGCAGTTCAACTAGCGGGGCCACGCTATTC | CASSSTSGATLF | TRBJ2-7 | - | TRBD2 | TRBV5-1
TGTGCCAGCTCAACGACAGGGATGATCGATGGCTACACCTTC | CASSTTGMIDGYTF | TRBJ1-2 | - | TRBD1 | TRBV18